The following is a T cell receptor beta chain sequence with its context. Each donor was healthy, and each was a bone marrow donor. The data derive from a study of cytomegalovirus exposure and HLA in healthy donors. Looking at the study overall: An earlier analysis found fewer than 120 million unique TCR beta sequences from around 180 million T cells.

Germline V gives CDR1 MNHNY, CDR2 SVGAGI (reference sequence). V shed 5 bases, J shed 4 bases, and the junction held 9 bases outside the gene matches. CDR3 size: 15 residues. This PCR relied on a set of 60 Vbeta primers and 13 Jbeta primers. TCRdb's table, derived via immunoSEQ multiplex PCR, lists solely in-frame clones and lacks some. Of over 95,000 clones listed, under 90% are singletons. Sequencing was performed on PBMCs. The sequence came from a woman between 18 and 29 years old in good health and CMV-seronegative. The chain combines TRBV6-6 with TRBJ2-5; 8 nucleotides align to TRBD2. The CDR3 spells CASSNAQGLGETQYF. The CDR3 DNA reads TGTGCCAGCAGTAATGCTCAGGGACTAGGAGAGACCCAGTACTTC.